A single sample gave rise to the 31 T cell receptor beta chains below, sequenced in a study of T cell repertoires in cytomegalovirus infection. Their cognate antigens are unknown. Via MiXCR, TCRdb re-called the reads, giving one row per CDR3 protein. The sample shows approximately 500,000 distinct CDR3 sequences, 33% of them seen only once. Sequencing used cultured PBMCs, obtained from culture after CMV antigen stimulation. The receptor set was obtained from a human donor in good health (CMV status not recorded). Some clones in this sample may be carry-over from other donors' samples.

This clonotype was detected only once. The chain is built from TRBV12-3 or TRBV12-4 and TRBJ1-1; a possible D gene is TRBD1 (6 bases). The V and J ends lost 4 bases and 4 bases respectively, with 13 bases between them. This CDR3 has 14 residues. CDR3 DNA sequence: TGTGCCAGCAGTTGGAGGACAGAGGGCACTGAAGCTTTCTTT. Translating gives CASSWRTEGTEAFF.

This clonotype was observed a handful of times. The chain has TRBV10-3 and TRBJ2-3; D is uncertain. The CDR3 has 14 residues. Trimming took off 7 bases at V and 4 bases at J, with 15 bases between the two ends. Germline V gives CDR1 ENHRY, CDR2 SYGVKD. The CDR3 protein is CAIKPTYSPDTQYF. CDR3 DNA sequence: TGTGCCATCAAACCCACCTATAGCCCAGATACGCAGTATTTT.

This chain links TRBV27 with TRBJ1-2; D uncertain. Trimming stripped 0 bases from V and 3 bases from J, with 23 bases between. Germline CDR1 is MNHEY and CDR2 is SMNVEV (reference sequence). The CDR3 totals 19 residues. The DNA for the CDR3 is TGTGCCAGCAGTTTATCTTTGGTCGACGGCAGGAAACAGCACTATGGCTACACCTTC. Translated, it gives CASSLSLVDGRKQHYGYTF.

This clonotype was counted a few times. The gene calls are TRBV28 and TRBJ1-5; no clear D. This CDR3 contains 15 residues. CDR1 is MDHEN, CDR2 SYDVKM, per germline. Between the trimmed V and J ends, which lost 7 bases and 7 bases, there was a span of 20 bases. The CDR3 nucleotides are TGTGCCAGCACCAAAGAGCGGGAAAGGAACCAGCCCCAGCATTTT. It yields the protein CASTKERERNQPQHF.

The CDR3: CASTTLPGELFF. Written as DNA, the CDR3 is TGTGCCAGCACCACCCTCCCTGGGGAGCTGTTTTTT. The genes are TRBV7-2 and TRBJ2-2, with unresolved D. The CDR3 is 12 amino acids. The germline V gene has CDR1 SGHTA and CDR2 FQGNSA. V shed 7 bases and J shed 8 bases, with 11 bases lying between them.

This clonotype appeared once. The chain is built from TRBV19 and TRBJ1-5; D possibly corresponds to TRBD1 (6 bases). Deletions cut 4 bases from V and 3 bases from J, with 22 bases between. Germline-derived CDR1 and CDR2 are LNHDA and SQIVND (reference sequence). The CDR3 spans 18 residues. In nucleotides, the CDR3 is TGTGCCAGTAGTACCCAAGCCCCGAACAGGGAACTCAATCAGCCCCAGCATTTT. This sequence encodes CASSTQAPNRELNQPQHF. The full variable domain, in which reference TRBV19 and TRBJ1-5 provide the parts outside the CDR3, is DGGITQSPKYLFRKEGQNVTLSCEQNLNHDAMYWYRQDPGQGLRLIYYSQIVNDFQKGDIAEGYSVSREKKESFPLTVTSAQKNPTAFYLCASSTQAPNRELNQPQHFGDGTRLSIL.

The table lists this clonotype with a count of one. J is TRBJ2-1 and V is TRBV29-1; D gene ambiguous. V gave up 1 base and J gave up 10 bases, with 5 bases separating them. Germline values: CDR1 SQVTM, CDR2 ANQGSEA. This CDR3 region has 10 residues. The CDR3 protein is CSVEALEQFF. CDR3 coding DNA: TGCAGCGTTGAAGCGTTGGAGCAGTTCTTC.

The gene calls are TRBV14 and TRBJ1-1, with 7 nucleotides matching TRBD1. Germline V gene data show CDR1 as SGHDN and CDR2 as FVKESK. The CDR3 covers 14 residues. V lost 2 bases to trimming and J lost 5 bases; unmatched junction nucleotides: 5. CDR3 sequence reads: CASSQRQGGTEAFF. The CDR3 bases are TGTGCCAGCAGCCAACGACAGGGTGGTACTGAAGCTTTCTTT.

This clonotype was picked up a small number of times. The chain links TRBV24-1 to TRBJ1-2; D perhaps matches TRBD1 (5 bases). CDR1 is KGHDR, CDR2 SFDVKD, per germline. CDR3 length: 12 amino acids. V shed 6 bases and J shed 4 bases, with 8 bases lying between them. The CDR3 region is CATSPGSYGYTF. The CDR3 bases are TGTGCCACCAGTCCAGGGAGCTATGGCTACACCTTC.

This clonotype has only a few counts. The genes are TRBV28 and TRBJ1-1; D ambiguous. Looked up from germline, CDR1 is MDHEN and CDR2 is SYDVKM. The CDR3 has 13 amino acids. Trimming took 6 bases from V and 1 from J, leaving 9 bases between them. CDR3: CASRGSTNTEAFF. Here the CDR3 DNA reads TGTGCCAGCAGGGGTTCGACGAACACTGAAGCTTTCTTT.

The CDR3 loop is CASSRDGQETQYF. The CDR3 DNA follows: TGTGCCAGTAGTAGGGACGGCCAAGAGACCCAGTACTTC. This chain connects TRBV19 to TRBJ2-5; possibly TRBD1 or TRBD2 for D (5 bases each). CDR1 and CDR2 from the germline V gene are LNHDA and SQIVND (reference sequence). Trimming removed 4 bases at V and 1 base at J, with 7 bases between. This CDR3 comprises 13 residues.

The rearrangement links TRBV10-3 to TRBJ1-2; a weak D match, TRBD1 (5 bases). The CDR3 totals 15 residues. Germline V gene data show CDR1 as ENHRY and CDR2 as SYGVKD. Trimming shortened V by 6 bases and J by 8 bases, and 22 bases separated the two germline ends. The CDR3 loop reads CAISESRQTPYGYTF. DNA for the CDR3: TGTGCCATCAGCGAGAGCCGACAGACCCCCTACGGCTACACCTTC.

The chain couples TRBV7-2 to TRBJ2-1; D is unresolved. CDR1 and CDR2 from the germline V gene are SGHTA and FQGNSA. This CDR3 contains 14 residues. With 1 base removed from V and 8 bases from J, the gap between germline ends came to 12 bases. This chain's CDR3 is CASSLVVSVDEQFF. In DNA form, the CDR3 reads TGTGCCAGCAGCTTAGTGGTAAGCGTCGATGAGCAGTTCTTC.

V is TRBV12-5 and J is TRBJ1-4; TRBD1 matches 9 bases. Unmatched junction bases numbered 14, after V lost 0 bases and J lost 0 bases. The length of the CDR3 is 21 residues. Germline CDR1 and CDR2: LGHNT and FRNRAP. The CDR3 spells CASGLVLPGTGPPPTNEKLFF. The DNA for the CDR3 is TGTGCTAGTGGTTTGGTACTTCCCGGGACAGGGCCCCCCCCAACTAATGAAAAACTGTTTTTT.

The rearrangement joins TRBV2 to TRBJ2-3; D ambiguous. Trimming shortened V by 6 bases and J by 2 bases, and 6 bases separated the two germline ends. CDR3 size: 12 residues. Per germline, CDR1 SNHLY and CDR2 FYNNEI. The chain's CDR3 is CASRSDTDTQYF. The CDR3 nucleotides read TGTGCCAGCAGGTCAGACACAGATACGCAGTATTTT.

This clonotype appeared a few times. The chain recombines TRBV7-2 with TRBJ2-2; D possibly corresponds to TRBD2 (6 bases). The CDR3 is made up of 14 amino acids. V dropped 5 bases and J dropped 4 bases, with 11 bases sitting between them. The V gene's germline CDR1 is SGHTA and CDR2 FQGNSA. CDR3 sequence reads: CASSTHSGTGELFF. The CDR3 nucleotides are TGTGCCAGCAGCACCCATAGCGGCACCGGGGAGCTGTTTTTT.

The chain carries TRBV15 and TRBJ2-7; D is uncertain. Looked up from germline, CDR1 is LNHNV and CDR2 is YYDKDF (reference sequence). The CDR3 spans 12 residues. V lost 2 bases and J 2 bases, leaving 4 bases between the germline ends. The CDR3 sequence: CATSRLAYEQYF. The CDR3 bases are TGTGCCACCAGCAGACTAGCCTACGAGCAGTACTTC. The full variable domain, with the rest looked up from reference TRBV15 and TRBJ2-7, is DAMVIQNPRYQVTQFGKPVTLSCSQTLNHNVMYWYQQKSSQAPKLLFHYYDKDFNNEADTPDNFQSRRPNTSFCFLDIRSPGLGDTAMYLCATSRLAYEQYFGPGTRLTVT.

This clonotype was detected many times. The chain links TRBV7-2 to TRBJ1-2, with 9 nucleotides matching TRBD1. The trim removed 1 base at V and 4 bases at J, leaving 10 bases unmatched. Looked up from germline, CDR1 is SGHTA and CDR2 is FQGNSA. The CDR3 contains 17 residues. The CDR3 bases are TGTGCCAGCAGCTTAGTTACGGCCGGGACAGGGAGCTATGGCTACACCTTC. As protein: CASSLVTAGTGSYGYTF.

The CDR3 DNA reads TGCGCCAGCAGCCATACCTCCACCAGGACGGTGACTCTAGCCAAAAACATTCAGTACTTC. Its translation: CASSHTSTRTVTLAKNIQYF. This chain links TRBV4-1 with TRBJ2-4; D remains unclear. The CDR3 spans 20 residues. V was pared by 3 bases and J by 0 bases, with 24 bases between. CDR1 MGHRA and CDR2 YSYEKL come from the germline V gene.

This clonotype was detected many times. J is TRBJ2-5 and V is TRBV7-2; tentatively, D is TRBD1 (5 bases). Looked up from germline, CDR1 is SGHTA and CDR2 is FQGNSA. V was shortened by 7 bases and J by 5 bases, with 11 bases between the two germline ends. CDR3 length: 12 amino acids. CDR3: CASTGMGETQYF. DNA of the CDR3: TGTGCCAGCACAGGGATGGGGGAGACCCAGTACTTC.

The rearrangement links TRBV6-2 or TRBV6-3 to TRBJ2-4; D is undetermined. CDR3 length: 15 residues. V was shortened by 4 bases and J by 8 bases, with 18 bases between the two germline ends. CDR1 is MNHEY, CDR2 SVGEGT, per germline. This CDR3 is CASSLMGAVGDIQYF. The CDR3 DNA is TGTGCCAGCAGTTTAATGGGCGCGGTAGGAGACATTCAGTACTTC.

The DNA for the CDR3 is TGTGCCAGCTCACCACCCAATTTACAGGGCTCGGAAGCTTTCTTT. Protein: CASSPPNLQGSEAFF. The chain joins TRBV18 to TRBJ1-1; D perhaps matches TRBD1 (6 bases). Germline values: CDR1 KGHSH, CDR2 LQKENI. CDR3 size: 15 residues. V lost 0 bases and J 8 bases, leaving 16 bases between the germline ends. Full variable domain (rest looked up from reference TRBV18 and TRBJ1-1): NAGVMQNPRHLVRRRGQEARLRCSPMKGHSHVYWYRQLPEEGLKFMVYLQKENIIDESGMPKERFSAEFPKEGPSILRIQQVVRGDSAAYFCASSPPNLQGSEAFFGQGTRLTVV.

This clonotype showed up just a few times. The gene calls are TRBV11-2 and TRBJ2-7, with TRBD1 matching over 7 bases. This CDR3 region has 15 residues. The trim removed 4 bases at V and 5 bases at J, leaving 11 bases unmatched. CDR1 is SGHAT and CDR2 is FQNNGV in the germline V gene. The CDR3 sequence: CASSSPETGIHEQYV. The CDR3 coding sequence is TGTGCCAGCAGCTCTCCAGAGACAGGGATCCACGAGCAGTACGTC.

This clonotype showed up just a few times. This chain joins TRBV6-1 and TRBJ2-7; 7 nucleotides match TRBD2. Losses at the gene ends were 3 bases for V and 2 bases for J; bases not matched to a gene: 4. This CDR3 region has 14 residues. Germline V CDR1 and CDR2: MNHNS, SASEGT. CDR3 sequence (DNA): TGTGCCAGCAGTGAGAACGGGAGGCCCTACGAGCAGTACGTC. Translating gives CASSENGRPYEQYV.

The V gene is TRBV7-2, the J gene TRBJ1-5, with unresolved D. Trimming shortened V by 0 bases and J by 5 bases, and 11 bases separated the two germline ends. CDR3 length: 15 amino acids. The germline CDR1 and CDR2 sequences are SGHTA and FQGNSA. CDR3 sequence: CASSLAGQAHQPQHF. The DNA of the CDR3 is TGTGCCAGCAGCTTAGCAGGGCAGGCCCATCAGCCCCAGCATTTT. The complete variable domain, with remaining parts taken from reference TRBV7-2 and TRBJ1-5, reads GAGVSQSPSNKVTEKGKDVELRCDPISGHTALYWYRQSLGQGLEFLIYFQGNSAPDKSGLPSDRFSAERTGGSVSTLTIQRTQQEDSAVYLCASSLAGQAHQPQHFGDGTRLSIL.

V is TRBV28 and J is TRBJ2-1; 12 bases agree with TRBD2. Germline V gives CDR1 MDHEN, CDR2 SYDVKM. The ends lost 2 bases at V and 7 bases at J; junction bases unmatched: 3. The CDR3 consists of 15 residues. The CDR3 DNA reads as TGTGCCAGCAGTTTACCGACTAGCGGGAGAAATGAGCAGTTCTTC. It translates to CASSLPTSGRNEQFF.

The chain uses TRBV10-2 and TRBJ2-7; the match to TRBD2 covers 8 bases. The CDR3 runs to 13 residues. With V trimmed by 3 bases and J by 6 bases, 4 bases remained unmatched. Germline CDR1 WSHSY, CDR2 SAAADI. CDR3 nucleotide sequence: TGCGCCAGCAGTGACTCCGGGGGGGCCGAGCAGTACGTC. This gives the protein CASSDSGGAEQYV.

The sample holds a few counts of this clonotype. The chain employs TRBV28 and TRBJ1-5; D unclear. The V gene lost 1 base and the J gene lost 2 bases, with 18 bases spanning the gap. Germline V gene lookup returns CDR1 MDHEN and CDR2 SYDVKM. CDR3 length equals 18 residues. This CDR3 reads CASSLLRSVRPGNQPQHF. DNA of the CDR3: TGTGCCAGCAGTTTATTACGGTCGGTCCGGCCGGGCAATCAGCCCCAGCATTTT.

The chain recombines TRBV10-3 with TRBJ2-1; TRBD1 is a possible D gene (5 bases). The V gene's germline CDR1 is ENHRY and CDR2 SYGVKD. Between the trimmed V and J ends, which lost 6 bases and 9 bases, there was a span of 9 bases. The CDR3 consists of 11 residues. In DNA form, the CDR3 reads TGTGCCATCAGGGGGCAAGGTGAGCAGTTCTTC. Residues: CAIRGQGEQFF.

The CDR3 loop reads CASSSAGVSSYEQYF. CDR3 DNA sequence: TGTGCCAGCAGTTCTGCGGGAGTTAGCTCCTACGAGCAGTACTTC. The chain carries TRBV28 and TRBJ2-7, with 7 bases fitting TRBD2. V gave up 4 bases and J gave up 0 bases; unmatched junction bases: 6. The CDR3 length is 15 residues. Germline lookup yields CDR1 MDHEN and CDR2 SYDVKM.

The chain is built from TRBV4-3 and TRBJ2-1, with TRBD2 matching over 10 bases. This CDR3 comprises 17 residues. The V segment lost 3 bases and the J segment 6 bases; nucleotides outside the gene matches: 11. CDR1 and CDR2 (germline): LGHNA, YSLEER. The CDR3 nucleotides read TGCGCCAGCAGCCAGCCCCCGCGACTAGCGGGTGTCAATGAGCAGTTCTTC. Amino acids: CASSQPPRLAGVNEQFF.